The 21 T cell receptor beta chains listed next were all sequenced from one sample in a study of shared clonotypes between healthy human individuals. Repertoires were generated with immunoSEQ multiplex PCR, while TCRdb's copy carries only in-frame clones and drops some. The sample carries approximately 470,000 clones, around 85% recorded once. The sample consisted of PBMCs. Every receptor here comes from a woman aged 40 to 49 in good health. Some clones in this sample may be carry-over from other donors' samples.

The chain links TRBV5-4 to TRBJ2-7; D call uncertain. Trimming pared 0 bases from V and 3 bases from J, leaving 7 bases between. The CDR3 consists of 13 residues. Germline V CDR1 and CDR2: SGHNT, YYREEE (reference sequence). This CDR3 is CASSLGVGYEQYF. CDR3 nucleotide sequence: TGTGCCAGCAGCTTGGGAGTAGGCTACGAGCAGTACTTC.

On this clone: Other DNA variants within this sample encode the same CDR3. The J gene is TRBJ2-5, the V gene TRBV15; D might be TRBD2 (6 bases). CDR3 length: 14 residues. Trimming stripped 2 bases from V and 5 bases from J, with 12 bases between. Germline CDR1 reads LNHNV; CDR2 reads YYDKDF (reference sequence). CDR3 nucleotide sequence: TGTGCCACCAGCAGACCGGGAGAAGGGGAGACCCAGTACTTC. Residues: CATSRPGEGETQYF.

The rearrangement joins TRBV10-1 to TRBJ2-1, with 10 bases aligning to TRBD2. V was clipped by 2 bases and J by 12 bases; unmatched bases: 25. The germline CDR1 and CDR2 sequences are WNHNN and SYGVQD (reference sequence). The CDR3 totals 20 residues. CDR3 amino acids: CASSEHPRLSTSGNVVGQFF. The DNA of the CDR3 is TGCGCCAGCAGTGAGCACCCTAGGCTCTCTACTAGCGGGAATGTAGTGGGGCAGTTCTTC.

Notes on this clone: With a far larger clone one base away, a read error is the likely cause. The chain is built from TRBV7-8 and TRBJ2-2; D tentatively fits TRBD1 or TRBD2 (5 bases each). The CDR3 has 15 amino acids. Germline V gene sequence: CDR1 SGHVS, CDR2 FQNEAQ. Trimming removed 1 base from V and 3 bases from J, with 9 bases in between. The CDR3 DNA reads TGTGCCAGCAGCTTAGACGGGGCCGACACCGGGGAGCTGTTTTTT. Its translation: CASSLDGADTGELFF.

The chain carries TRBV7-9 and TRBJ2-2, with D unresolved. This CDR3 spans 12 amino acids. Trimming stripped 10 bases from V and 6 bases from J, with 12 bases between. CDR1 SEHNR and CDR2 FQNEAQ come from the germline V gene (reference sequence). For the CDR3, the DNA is TGTGCCACCTATGGGTCGTCCGGGGAGCTGTTTTTT. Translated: CATYGSSGELFF.

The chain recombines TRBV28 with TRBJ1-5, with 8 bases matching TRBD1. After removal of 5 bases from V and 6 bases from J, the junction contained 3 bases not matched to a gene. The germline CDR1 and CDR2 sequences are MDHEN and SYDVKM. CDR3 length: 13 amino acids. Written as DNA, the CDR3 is TGTGCCAGCAGTGACAGGGGTGGTCAGCCCCAGCATTTT. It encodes CASSDRGGQPQHF.

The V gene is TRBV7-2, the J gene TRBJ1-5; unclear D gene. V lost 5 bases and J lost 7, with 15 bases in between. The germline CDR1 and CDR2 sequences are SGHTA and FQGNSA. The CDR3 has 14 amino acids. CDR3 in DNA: TGTGCCAGCAGCCCTGGGAGGGCCCCCCAGCCCCAGCATTTT. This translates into CASSPGRAPQPQHF.

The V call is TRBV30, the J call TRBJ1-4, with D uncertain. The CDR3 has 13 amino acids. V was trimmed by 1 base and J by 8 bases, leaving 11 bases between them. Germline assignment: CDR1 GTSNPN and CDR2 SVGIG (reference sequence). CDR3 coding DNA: TGTGCCTGGAGTGCACGGGGTCCCGAAAAACTGTTTTTT. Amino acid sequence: CAWSARGPEKLFF.

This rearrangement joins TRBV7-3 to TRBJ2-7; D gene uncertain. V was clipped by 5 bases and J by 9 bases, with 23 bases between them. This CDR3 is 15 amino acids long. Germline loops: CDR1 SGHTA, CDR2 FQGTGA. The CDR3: CASSRLWLKGGVQYF. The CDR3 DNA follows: TGTGCCAGCAGCCGCCTTTGGCTTAAAGGCGGTGTGCAGTACTTC.

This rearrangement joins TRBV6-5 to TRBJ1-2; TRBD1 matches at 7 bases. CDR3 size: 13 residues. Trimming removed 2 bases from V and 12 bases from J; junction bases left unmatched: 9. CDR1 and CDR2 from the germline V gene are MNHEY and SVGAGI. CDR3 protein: CASSYRQGGMHTF. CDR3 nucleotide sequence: TGTGCCAGCAGTTACAGACAGGGAGGGATGCACACCTTC.

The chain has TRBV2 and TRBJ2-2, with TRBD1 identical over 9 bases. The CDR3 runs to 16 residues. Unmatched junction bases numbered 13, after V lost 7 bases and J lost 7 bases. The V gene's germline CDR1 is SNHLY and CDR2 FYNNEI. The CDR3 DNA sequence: TGTGCCAGCATGGCAAACCGGGACAGGGAGCGCGGGGAGCTGTTTTTT. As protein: CASMANRDRERGELFF. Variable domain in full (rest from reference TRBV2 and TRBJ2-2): EPEVTQTPSHQVTQMGQEVILRCVPISNHLYFYWYRQILGQKVEFLVSFYNNEISEKSEIFDDQFSVERPDGSNFTLKIRSTKLEDSAMYFCASMANRDRERGELFFGEGSRLTVL.

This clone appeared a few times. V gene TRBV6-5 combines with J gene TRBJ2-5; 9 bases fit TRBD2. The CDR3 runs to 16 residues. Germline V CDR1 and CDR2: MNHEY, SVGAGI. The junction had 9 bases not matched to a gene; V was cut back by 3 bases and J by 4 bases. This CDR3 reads CASSYGGTSRPETQYF. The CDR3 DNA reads TGTGCCAGCAGTTATGGCGGGACTAGCCGCCCAGAGACCCAGTACTTC.

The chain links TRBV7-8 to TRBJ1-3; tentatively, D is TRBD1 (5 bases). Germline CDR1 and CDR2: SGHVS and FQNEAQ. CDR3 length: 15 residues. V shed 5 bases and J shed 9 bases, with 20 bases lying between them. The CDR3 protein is CASSAGTRVRGTIYF. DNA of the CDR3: TGTGCCAGCAGCGCAGGGACCAGGGTCAGAGGCACCATATATTTT. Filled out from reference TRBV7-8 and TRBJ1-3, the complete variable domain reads GAGVSQSPRYKVAKRGQDVALRCDPISGHVSLFWYQQALGQGPEFLTYFQNEAQLDKSGLPSDRFFAERPEGSVSTLKIQRTQQEDSAVYLCASSAGTRVRGTIYFGEGSWLTVV.

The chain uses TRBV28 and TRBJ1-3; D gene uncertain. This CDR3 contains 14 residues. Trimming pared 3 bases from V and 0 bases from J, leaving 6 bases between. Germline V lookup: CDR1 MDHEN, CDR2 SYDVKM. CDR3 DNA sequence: TGTGCCAGCAGTTTGCGCTTCTCTGGAAACACCATATATTTT. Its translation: CASSLRFSGNTIYF.

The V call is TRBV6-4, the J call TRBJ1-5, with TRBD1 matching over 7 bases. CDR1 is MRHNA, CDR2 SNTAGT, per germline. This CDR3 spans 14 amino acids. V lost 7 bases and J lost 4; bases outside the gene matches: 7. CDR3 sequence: CASTGRDSNQPQHF. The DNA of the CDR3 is TGTGCCAGCACCGGGAGGGACAGTAATCAGCCCCAGCATTTT.

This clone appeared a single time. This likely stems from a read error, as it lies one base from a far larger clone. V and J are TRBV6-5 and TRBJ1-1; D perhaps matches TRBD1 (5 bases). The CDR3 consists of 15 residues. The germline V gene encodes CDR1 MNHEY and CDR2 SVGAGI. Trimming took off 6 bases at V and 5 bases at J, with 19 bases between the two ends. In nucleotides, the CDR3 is TGTGCCAGCAGCCTCGATGATAGGGGATGGACTGAAGCTTTCTTT. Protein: CASSLDDRGWTEAFF.

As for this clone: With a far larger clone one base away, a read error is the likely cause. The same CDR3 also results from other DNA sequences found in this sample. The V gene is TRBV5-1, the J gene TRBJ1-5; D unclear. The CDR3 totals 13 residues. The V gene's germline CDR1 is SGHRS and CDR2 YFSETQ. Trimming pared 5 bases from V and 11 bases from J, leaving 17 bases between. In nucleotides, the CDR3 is TGCGCCAGCAGTACGGTCCCAAGCGGAGCCCAGCATTTT. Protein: CASSTVPSGAQHF.

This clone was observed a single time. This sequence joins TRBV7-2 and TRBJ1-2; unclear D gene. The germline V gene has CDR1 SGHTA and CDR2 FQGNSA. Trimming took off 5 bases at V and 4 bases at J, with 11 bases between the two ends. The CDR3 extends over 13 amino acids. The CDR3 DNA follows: TGTGCCAGCAGCCCAACAAGGAGCTATGGCTACACCTTC. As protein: CASSPTRSYGYTF. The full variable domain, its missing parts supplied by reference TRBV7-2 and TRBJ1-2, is GAGVSQSPSNKVTEKGKDVELRCDPISGHTALYWYRQSLGQGLEFLIYFQGNSAPDKSGLPSDRFSAERTGGSVSTLTIQRTQQEDSAVYLCASSPTRSYGYTFGSGTRLTVV.

CDR3 loop: CASSPLSGTSTYNEQFF. Written as DNA, the CDR3 is TGTGCCAGCAGCCCCCTCTCCGGGACTAGTACGTACAATGAGCAGTTCTTC. V is TRBV5-6 and J is TRBJ2-1; 8 nucleotides match TRBD2. V was pared by 4 bases and J by 4 bases, with 13 bases of the junction left unmatched. The CDR3 covers 17 residues. The germline V gene has CDR1 SGHDT and CDR2 YYEEEE.

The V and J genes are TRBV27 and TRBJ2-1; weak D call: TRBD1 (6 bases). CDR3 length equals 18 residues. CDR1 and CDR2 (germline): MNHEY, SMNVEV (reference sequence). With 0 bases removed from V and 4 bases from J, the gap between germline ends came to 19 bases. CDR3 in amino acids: CASSLSGRAGARYNEQFF. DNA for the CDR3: TGTGCCAGCAGTTTATCGGGGCGCGCAGGGGCAAGGTACAATGAGCAGTTCTTC.

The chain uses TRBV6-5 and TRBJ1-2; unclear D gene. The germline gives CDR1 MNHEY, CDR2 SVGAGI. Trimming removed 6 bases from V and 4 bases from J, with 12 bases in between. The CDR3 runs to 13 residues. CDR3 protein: CASRDPFAYGYTF. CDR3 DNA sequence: TGTGCCAGCAGGGACCCATTCGCCTATGGCTACACCTTC.